Presented here are 28 T cell receptor beta chains from one specimen sequenced in a study of T cell repertoires in cytomegalovirus infection. Antigens of these TCRs are unknown. From the reads, TCRdb called clonotypes with MiXCR, one entry per CDR3 protein. The repertoire holds approximately 910,000 distinct CDR3 sequences, with roughly a third as singletons. The input for sequencing was cultured CD8+ T cells from PBMCs, taken from culture after CMV antigen stimulation. These receptor sequences come from a human donor in good health (CMV status not recorded). Some clones in this sample may be carry-over from other donors' samples.

This clonotype was observed a handful of times. The chain uses TRBV5-6 and TRBJ2-5; the D is unclear. CDR3 size: 13 residues. Trimming took 0 bases from V and 5 from J, leaving 8 bases between them. Germline V gene sequence: CDR1 SGHDT, CDR2 YYEEEE. The CDR3 spells CASSLEFWETQYF. As DNA, the CDR3 is TGTGCCAGCAGCTTGGAATTTTGGGAGACCCAGTACTTC.

This clonotype was detected only a few times. This chain uses TRBV19 with TRBJ1-2, with TRBD1 matching over 8 bases. The CDR3 is 12 residues long. V lost 9 bases and J lost 7; bases outside the gene matches: 7. Germline V gene data show CDR1 as LNHDA and CDR2 as SQIVND (reference sequence). DNA for the CDR3: TGTGCCAGCCGGGGACAGGCCTTTGGCTACACCTTC. It yields the protein CASRGQAFGYTF.

This rearrangement joins TRBV27 to TRBJ2-5, with D uncertain. Looked up from germline, CDR1 is MNHEY and CDR2 is SMNVEV (reference sequence). With 4 bases removed from V and 2 bases from J, the gap between germline ends came to 20 bases. CDR3 size: 17 residues. In DNA, the CDR3 is TGTGCCAGCAGTTCATCGAAGAGGTATATGTTTCAAGAGACCCAGTACTTC. Protein: CASSSSKRYMFQETQYF.

This clonotype turned up a few times. V usage is TRBV7-9 and J usage is TRBJ2-1; D may match TRBD1 or TRBD2 (6 bases each). The V end lost 4 bases, the J end lost 14 bases, and 24 bases lay between the germline ends. The germline CDR1 and CDR2 sequences are SEHNR and FQNEAQ (reference sequence). The CDR3 contains 15 residues. The CDR3 is CASSSGVGGRPPEFF. CDR3 DNA sequence: TGTGCCAGCAGCTCGGGCGTGGGGGGCAGGCCCCCTGAGTTCTTC.

Ten or more counts support this clonotype. The CDR3 coding sequence is TGTGCCAGCAGCCCCTCGGCCCCGGGCAATCAGCCCCAGCATTTT. Translated, it gives CASSPSAPGNQPQHF. V and J are TRBV7-9 and TRBJ1-5; unclear D gene. Per germline, CDR1 SEHNR and CDR2 FQNEAQ (reference sequence). The CDR3 loop spans 15 amino acids. The germline V and J ends were trimmed by 5 bases and 2 bases, with 13 bases remaining between them.

This clonotype has only a few counts. The chain joins TRBV19 to TRBJ1-5; D gene ambiguous. The V and J ends lost 6 bases and 1 base respectively, with 10 bases between them. This CDR3 is built from 14 residues. CDR1 and CDR2 (germline): LNHDA, SQIVND (reference sequence). CDR3: CASSGSISNQPQHF. DNA for the CDR3: TGTGCCAGTAGCGGTTCGATAAGCAATCAGCCCCAGCATTTT.

The rearrangement joins TRBV29-1 to TRBJ1-1; 7 bases are shared with TRBD1. This CDR3 is 13 amino acids long. Germline trimming cut 2 bases from V and 3 bases from J; bases unmatched to any gene: 3. CDR1 is SQVTM, CDR2 ANQGSEA, per germline. For the CDR3, the DNA is TGCAGCGTTGAATCCCAGGGGGACACTGAAGCTTTCTTT. Protein sequence: CSVESQGDTEAFF.

This clonotype was detected many times. The chain carries TRBV7-6 and TRBJ2-3; D is uncertain. The germline V gene has CDR1 SGHVS and CDR2 FNYEAQ. Trimming took 0 bases from V and 5 from J, leaving 9 bases between them. CDR3 size: 14 residues. The CDR3 region has the DNA TGTGCCAGCAGCTTAGCGCTAGGCAGAGATACGCAGTATTTT. This encodes CASSLALGRDTQYF.

Note on this clonotype: Being one base from a much bigger clone, this may be a read error. The genes are TRBV7-2 and TRBJ1-3; D possibly corresponds to TRBD1 (5 bases). This CDR3 spans 14 amino acids. CDR1 is SGHTA, CDR2 FQGNSA, per germline. The CDR3 is CANSPQGSGNTIYF. The CDR3 bases are TGTGCCAACAGCCCTCAGGGATCTGGAAACACCATATATTTT.

In its sample, this clonotype was seen a few times. This sequence joins TRBV10-3 and TRBJ1-1; D may be TRBD1 (5 bases). Trimming pared 2 bases from V and 3 bases from J, leaving 10 bases between. From germline, CDR1 is ENHRY and CDR2 SYGVKD. This CDR3 contains 14 residues. The CDR3 nucleotides read TGTGCCATCAGTGAGAGGGGAAGGGACACTGAAGCTTTCTTT. This translates into CAISERGRDTEAFF.

The chain has TRBV5-6 and TRBJ2-5, with a possible D match to TRBD2 (6 bases). Germline V gives CDR1 SGHDT, CDR2 YYEEEE. V was clipped by 4 bases and J by 5 bases, with 21 bases between them. The CDR3 contains 16 residues. CDR3 protein: CASSGDLMGGGETQYF. CDR3 bases: TGTGCCAGCAGCGGGGACTTGATGGGGGGAGGTGAGACCCAGTACTTC.

The chain combines TRBV19 with TRBJ2-2, with TRBD1 as a possible D gene (6 bases). Germline assignment: CDR1 LNHDA and CDR2 SQIVND (reference sequence). The CDR3 has 12 amino acids. In DNA form, the CDR3 reads TGTGCTACTTCACAGGGAACCGGGGAGCTGTTTTTT. Its translation is CATSQGTGELFF.

This clonotype was seen a handful of times. This chain links TRBV27 with TRBJ2-7; 13 positions agree with TRBD2. Trimming at V came to 5 bases and at J to 2 bases, leaving 9 bases not matched to a gene. CDR1 is MNHEY, CDR2 SMNVEV, per germline (reference sequence). The CDR3 totals 17 residues. CDR3 amino acids: CASSTQGLAGPPYEQYV. The CDR3 DNA sequence: TGTGCCAGCAGTACCCAGGGACTAGCGGGGCCCCCCTACGAGCAGTACGTC.

A remark on this clonotype: Compared with germline, one end of the junction differs, possibly owing to a read error. V is TRBV2 and J is TRBJ2-5; the D is unclear. This CDR3 has 9 amino acids. Germline CDR1 is SNHLY and CDR2 is FYNNEI. CDR3: CASREGPGF. CDR3 nucleotides: TGTGCCAGCAGGGAAGGCCCCGGCTTC.

The CDR3 is CASSQDHQQAGTEAFF. The CDR3 region has the DNA TGCGCCAGCAGCCAAGACCATCAACAGGCGGGTACTGAAGCTTTCTTT. This chain uses TRBV4-3 with TRBJ1-1, with D possibly being TRBD1 (5 bases). The germline V gene has CDR1 LGHNA and CDR2 YSLEER. The CDR3 is 16 residues long. Trimming shortened V by 0 bases and J by 5 bases, and 16 bases separated the two germline ends.

A note on this clonotype: This may stem from a read error, because a much larger clone lies one nucleotide away. J is TRBJ2-1 and V is TRBV5-4; D might be TRBD2 (5 bases). Germline assignment: CDR1 SGHNT and CDR2 YYREEE (reference sequence). Trimming removed 3 bases from V and 4 bases from J, with 5 bases in between. This CDR3 is built from 12 residues. Written as DNA, the CDR3 is TGTGCCAGCAGCTGGGAGTACAATGAGCAGTTCTTC. Residues: CASSWEYNEQFF.

This rearrangement joins TRBV6-1 to TRBJ2-7; the D call may be TRBD1 or TRBD2 (5 bases each). Germline V gives CDR1 MNHNS, CDR2 SASEGT. V dropped 7 bases and J dropped 3 bases, with 16 bases sitting between them. CDR3 length: 14 residues. CDR3 amino acids: CASTLGPINYEQYV. The CDR3 region has the DNA TGTGCCAGCACCCTGGGACCGATAAACTACGAGCAGTACGTC.

The rearrangement uses TRBV6-5 and TRBJ2-3, with 8 bases identical to TRBD2. CDR3 length: 15 residues. With V trimmed by 0 bases and J by 6 bases, 5 bases remained unmatched. Germline CDR1 reads MNHEY; CDR2 reads SVGAGI. CDR3 sequence reads: CASSYSAGGGDTQYF. The CDR3 DNA sequence: TGTGCCAGCAGTTACTCGGCGGGGGGAGGCGATACGCAGTATTTT.

CDR3: CARQWGQGVYEQYF. The DNA of the CDR3 is TGTGCCAGACAGTGGGGACAGGGAGTCTACGAGCAGTACTTC. The chain links TRBV7-9 to TRBJ2-7, with 9 bases matching TRBD1. CDR3 size: 14 residues. Germline loops: CDR1 SEHNR, CDR2 FQNEAQ (reference sequence). The J segment lost 3 bases and the V segment lost 9 bases, leaving 9 bases of the junction unmatched.

There are a few counts of this clonotype. The chain joins TRBV27 to TRBJ2-7; 11 bases are shared with TRBD2. Germline V gene lookup returns CDR1 MNHEY and CDR2 SMNVEV (reference sequence). V shed 5 bases and J 5 bases; nucleotides not matched to a gene: 20. The CDR3 contains 19 residues. The CDR3 DNA reads as TGTGCCAGCAGTCTTTACTGGCTAGCGGGGGGAAGAAAACAGGACGAGCAGTACTTC. This translates into CASSLYWLAGGRKQDEQYF.

The gene calls are TRBV28 and TRBJ2-1, with 8 bases identical to TRBD1. Unmatched junction bases numbered 9, after V lost 6 bases and J lost 2 bases. Germline CDR1 reads MDHEN; CDR2 reads SYDVKM. The CDR3 covers 16 residues. The CDR3 loop reads CASSHRGSRTYNEQFF. The CDR3, as DNA: TGTGCCAGCAGCCACAGGGGGTCGCGGACCTACAATGAGCAGTTCTTC.

The table lists this clonotype with a few counts. This rearrangement joins TRBV12-3 or TRBV12-4 to TRBJ2-3; 10 bases are a match to TRBD2. After removal of 8 bases from V and 10 bases from J, the junction contained 15 bases not matched to a gene. The CDR3 contains 15 residues. The CDR3 sequence is CASVESLAGEGSQYF. The DNA of the CDR3 is TGTGCCAGCGTCGAAAGCCTAGCGGGGGAGGGATCGCAGTATTTT.

The CDR3 is CASSFSILRRGSSYHEQFF. The CDR3 nucleotides read TGTGCCAGCAGCTTTTCAATTCTTCGGCGGGGGTCTTCGTACCATGAGCAGTTCTTC. This sequence joins TRBV7-2 and TRBJ2-1; 7 bases map to TRBD2. The ends lost 3 bases at V and 8 bases at J; junction bases unmatched: 22. Germline V gene data show CDR1 as SGHTA and CDR2 as FQGNSA. This CDR3 has 19 residues.

V is TRBV27 and J is TRBJ2-7, with D perhaps assigned TRBD1 or TRBD2 (5 bases each). Germline V gene data show CDR1 as MNHEY and CDR2 as SMNVEV (reference sequence). The CDR3 runs to 13 residues. Trimming left V 4 bases short and J 3 bases short, with 10 bases between. The CDR3, as DNA: TGTGCCAGCAGTTCCTTGGGGGTCTACGAGCAGTACTTC. This codes for CASSSLGVYEQYF.

This clonotype was seen only once. The chain couples TRBV9 to TRBJ2-3, with D uncertain. Deletions cut 3 bases from V and 1 base from J, with 9 bases between. CDR3 length equals 14 residues. The germline gives CDR1 SGDLS, CDR2 YYNGEE. In DNA, the CDR3 is TGTGCCAGCAGCGCCGAGGCGGGCACAGATACGCAGTATTTT. Its translation: CASSAEAGTDTQYF.

This clonotype has just a few counts. This chain uses TRBV19 with TRBJ1-1; D not resolved. CDR3 length: 11 amino acids. Per germline, CDR1 LNHDA and CDR2 SQIVND (reference sequence). Trimming took off 4 bases at V and 8 bases at J, with 8 bases between the two ends. In nucleotides, the CDR3 is TGTGCCAGTAGTAGACTCATCGAAGCTTTCTTT. Translating it yields CASSRLIEAFF.

In its sample, this clonotype was seen many times. This chain uses TRBV6-1 with TRBJ2-7; D not resolved. The CDR3 runs 14 residues. The germline V and J ends were trimmed by 8 bases and 2 bases, with 16 bases remaining between them. Germline V gives CDR1 MNHNS, CDR2 SASEGT. The CDR3 DNA reads TGTGCCAGCCTTAGCCAGGTCGAAGCCTACGAGCAGTACGTC. Protein: CASLSQVEAYEQYV.

The chain carries TRBV29-1 and TRBJ2-1, with 7 bases fitting TRBD1. V lost 7 bases to trimming and J lost 8 bases; unmatched junction nucleotides: 5. The CDR3 has 11 amino acids. Germline CDR1 is SQVTM and CDR2 is ANQGSEA. CDR3 residues: CSAKQGHEQFF. In nucleotides, the CDR3 is TGCAGCGCCAAACAGGGGCATGAGCAGTTCTTC.